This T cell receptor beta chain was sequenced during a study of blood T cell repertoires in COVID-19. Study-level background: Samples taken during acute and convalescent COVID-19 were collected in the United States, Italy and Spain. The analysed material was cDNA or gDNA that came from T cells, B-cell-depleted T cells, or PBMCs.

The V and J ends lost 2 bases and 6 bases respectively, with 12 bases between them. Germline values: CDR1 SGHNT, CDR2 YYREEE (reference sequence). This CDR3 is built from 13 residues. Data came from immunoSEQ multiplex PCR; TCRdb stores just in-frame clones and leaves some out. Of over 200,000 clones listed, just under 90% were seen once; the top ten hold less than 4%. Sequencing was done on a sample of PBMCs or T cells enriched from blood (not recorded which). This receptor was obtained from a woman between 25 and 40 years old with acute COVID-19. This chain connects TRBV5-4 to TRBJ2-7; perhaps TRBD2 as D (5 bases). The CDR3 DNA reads TGTGCCAGCAGCTTCGTAGAGGGTTCCGAGCAGTACTTC. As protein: CASSFVEGSEQYF.